The 14 T cell receptor beta chains below were found in one sample sequenced in a study of Ad26.COV2.S vaccination and SARS-CoV-2 variants. Sample treatment: roughly 18 received Ad26.COV2.S at low or high dose, single or two shots; roughly 5 received placebo; per-sample allocation not given. The study sampled participants on day 63 after the first vaccine or placebo injection. TCRdb's table, derived via immunoSEQ multiplex PCR, lists solely in-frame clones and lacks some. The sample contains 350,000 to 500,000 clones, 90% of which appear only once. Sequences were derived from peripheral blood, sampled in a trial of Ad26.COV2.S vaccine versus placebo. The receptors come from a person aged 18-60 years who received the Ad26.COV2.S COVID-19 vaccine or a placebo.

This CDR3 is CASSTSGWNEQFF. CDR3 nucleotide sequence: TGTGCCAGCAGTACTAGCGGGTGGAATGAGCAGTTCTTC. The J gene is TRBJ2-1, the V gene TRBV2; 9 nucleotides align to TRBD2. This CDR3 has 13 residues. V lost 5 bases and J lost 7; bases outside the gene matches: 3. Germline V gene sequence: CDR1 SNHLY, CDR2 FYNNEI.

V and J are TRBV27 and TRBJ1-5; maybe TRBD1 (6 bases). CDR1 is MNHEY, CDR2 SMNVEV, per germline (reference sequence). CDR3 length equals 15 residues. V lost 4 bases to trimming and J lost 2 bases, with 12 bases between them. The CDR3 reads CASSYGGGGNQPQHF. CDR3 bases: TGTGCCAGCAGTTATGGAGGGGGGGGCAATCAGCCCCAGCATTTT.

The chain carries TRBV10-2 and TRBJ1-5, with D perhaps matching TRBD1 (5 bases). V was cut by 8 bases and J by 7 bases, with 18 bases left in between. This CDR3 is built from 14 residues. Germline V CDR1 and CDR2: WSHSY, SAAADI. The CDR3 DNA sequence: TGCGCCAGCCGTGCCACAGGCGCCGGGCAGCCCCAGCATTTT. Amino acid sequence: CASRATGAGQPQHF.

This chain links TRBV3-1 (or the pseudogene TRBV3-2) with TRBJ2-3, with D unresolved. CDR1 and CDR2 (germline): LGHDT, YNNKEL (reference sequence). The CDR3 covers 16 residues. V dropped 1 base and J dropped 1 base, with 12 bases sitting between them. For the CDR3, the DNA is TGTGCCAGCAGCCAAGCTGACACTGGGTGCACAGATACGCAGTATTTT. Amino acids: CASSQADTGCTDTQYF.

In this sample, this clone turned up once. The J gene is TRBJ2-3, the V gene TRBV27, with 8 bases aligning to TRBD2. The germline CDR1 and CDR2 sequences are MNHEY and SMNVEV (reference sequence). The CDR3 covers 15 residues. The junction had 4 bases not matched to a gene; V was cut back by 5 bases and J by 0 bases. The CDR3 DNA reads as TGTGCCAGCAGTCTCGAGCGGGGGAGCACAGATACGCAGTATTTT. It encodes CASSLERGSTDTQYF.

V gene TRBV7-9 combines with J gene TRBJ1-5; D may be TRBD1 (5 bases). CDR3 length: 15 residues. V was pared by 8 bases and J by 0 bases, with 14 bases between. Germline V gene sequence: CDR1 SEHNR, CDR2 FQNEAQ (reference sequence). The CDR3 region has the DNA TGTGCCAGCGGCCCGGGGGACTATAGCAATCAGCCCCAGCATTTT. Translated, it gives CASGPGDYSNQPQHF.

The chain uses TRBV7-6 and TRBJ1-3; D call uncertain. The germline CDR1 and CDR2 sequences are SGHVS and FNYEAQ. Trimming cost V 1 base and J 0 bases, with 10 bases left between them. This CDR3 contains 16 residues. The chain's CDR3 is CASSLVGLNSGNTIYF. The CDR3 region has the DNA TGTGCCAGCAGCTTAGTTGGACTGAACTCTGGAAACACCATATATTTT.

The chain couples TRBV20-1 to TRBJ2-3; possible D gene TRBD1, 5 bases. Trimming stripped 3 bases from V and 4 bases from J, with 14 bases between. CDR3 length: 14 amino acids. Germline CDR1 is DFQATT and CDR2 is SNEGSKA (reference sequence). The CDR3: CSASGVLGADTQYF. The DNA for the CDR3 is TGCAGTGCTAGTGGGGTTCTAGGGGCAGATACGCAGTATTTT.

The V gene is TRBV7-9, the J gene TRBJ2-1; 12 positions agree with TRBD2. Per germline, CDR1 SEHNR and CDR2 FQNEAQ (reference sequence). V lost 5 bases, J lost 6 bases, and 8 bases stayed unmatched. The CDR3 is 16 residues long. The CDR3 DNA sequence: TGTGCCAGCAGCACGAGGACTAGCGGGAAAGGCAATGAGCAGTTCTTC. Protein sequence: CASSTRTSGKGNEQFF.

This clone was counted ten times or more. The V gene is TRBV7-9, the J gene TRBJ2-2; D gene unclear. The V and J ends lost 0 bases and 13 bases respectively, with 9 bases between them. This CDR3 has 12 residues. Germline assignment: CDR1 SEHNR and CDR2 FQNEAQ (reference sequence). The chain's CDR3 is CASSLAARRLFF. The CDR3 region has the DNA TGTGCCAGCAGCTTAGCGGCCCGTAGGCTGTTTTTT.

The chain has TRBV7-9 and TRBJ2-1; the D gene is possibly TRBD2 (6 bases). This CDR3 is built from 13 residues. Between the trimmed V and J ends, which lost 8 bases and 6 bases, there was a span of 14 bases. Germline assignment: CDR1 SEHNR and CDR2 FQNEAQ (reference sequence). The DNA for the CDR3 is TGTGCCAGCGAAGGCACGACTAGCAATGAGCAGTTCTTC. Translated: CASEGTTSNEQFF.

The rearrangement joins TRBV13 to TRBJ2-6; TRBD2 might be the D (6 bases). The CDR3 is made up of 18 amino acids. The germline CDR1 and CDR2 sequences are PRHDT and FYEKMQ (reference sequence). Trimming stripped 1 base from V and 1 base from J, with 14 bases between. As DNA, the CDR3 is TGTGCCAGCAGCTTAGAAAGGAATGCGGGGTCTGGGGCCAACGTCCTGACTTTC. The encoded protein is CASSLERNAGSGANVLTF. The variable domain in full, with the rest retrieved from reference TRBV13 and TRBJ2-6, is AAGVIQSPRHLIKEKRETATLKCYPIPRHDTVYWYQQGPGQDPQFLISFYEKMQSDKGSIPDRFSAQQFSDYHSELNMSSLELGDSALYFCASSLERNAGSGANVLTFGAGSRLTVL.

This clone was observed at least ten times. The V and J genes are TRBV15 and TRBJ2-1; 8 bases match TRBD1. Trimming at V came to 0 bases and at J to 4 bases, leaving 5 bases not matched to a gene. The CDR3 is made up of 16 amino acids. CDR1 and CDR2 from the germline V gene are LNHNV and YYDKDF (reference sequence). The CDR3 DNA sequence: TGTGCCACCAGCAGAGATTTTGGGACAGGTTACAATGAGCAGTTCTTC. The encoded protein is CATSRDFGTGYNEQFF.

The chain links TRBV30 to TRBJ1-1, with unresolved D. CDR1 is GTSNPN, CDR2 SVGIG, per germline (reference sequence). Trimming pared 6 bases from V and 2 bases from J, leaving 7 bases between. The CDR3 runs 11 residues. CDR3 amino acids: CACMENTEAFF. CDR3 DNA sequence: TGTGCCTGTATGGAAAACACTGAAGCTTTCTTT.